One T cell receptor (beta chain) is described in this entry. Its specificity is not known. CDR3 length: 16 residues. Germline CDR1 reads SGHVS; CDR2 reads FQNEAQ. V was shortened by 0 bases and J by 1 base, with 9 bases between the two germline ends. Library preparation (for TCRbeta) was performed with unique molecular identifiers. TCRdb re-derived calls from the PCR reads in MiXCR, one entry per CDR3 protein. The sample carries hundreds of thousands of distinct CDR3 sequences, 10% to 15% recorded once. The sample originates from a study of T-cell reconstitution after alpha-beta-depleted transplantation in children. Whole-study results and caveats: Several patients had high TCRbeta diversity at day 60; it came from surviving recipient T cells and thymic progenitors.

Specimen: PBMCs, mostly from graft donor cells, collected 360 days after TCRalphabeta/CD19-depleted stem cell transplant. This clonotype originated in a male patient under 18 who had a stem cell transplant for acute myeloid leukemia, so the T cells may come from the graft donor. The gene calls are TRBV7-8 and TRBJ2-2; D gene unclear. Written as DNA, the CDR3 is TGTGCCAGCAGCTTAGCGCGGTCCGGGAACACCGGGGAGCTGTTTTTT. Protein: CASSLARSGNTGELFF. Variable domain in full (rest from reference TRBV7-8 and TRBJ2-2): GAGVSQSPRYKVAKRGQDVALRCDPISGHVSLFWYQQALGQGPEFLTYFQNEAQLDKSGLPSDRFFAERPEGSVSTLKIQRTQQEDSAVYLCASSLARSGNTGELFFGEGSRLTVL.